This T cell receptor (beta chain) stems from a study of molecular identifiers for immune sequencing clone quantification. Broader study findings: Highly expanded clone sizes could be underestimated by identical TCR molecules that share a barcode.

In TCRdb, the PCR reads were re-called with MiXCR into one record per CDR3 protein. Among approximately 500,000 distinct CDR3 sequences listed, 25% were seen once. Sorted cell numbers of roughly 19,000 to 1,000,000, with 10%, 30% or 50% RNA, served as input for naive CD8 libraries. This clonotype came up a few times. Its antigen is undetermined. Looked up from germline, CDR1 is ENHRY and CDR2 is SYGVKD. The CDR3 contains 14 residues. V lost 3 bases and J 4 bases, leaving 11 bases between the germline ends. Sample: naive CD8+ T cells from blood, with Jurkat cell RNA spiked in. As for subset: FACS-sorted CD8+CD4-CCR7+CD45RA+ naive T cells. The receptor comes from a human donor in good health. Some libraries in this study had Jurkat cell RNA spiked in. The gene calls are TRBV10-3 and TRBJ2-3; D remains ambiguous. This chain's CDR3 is CAISEPDRSDTQYF. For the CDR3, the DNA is TGTGCCATCAGTGAACCGGACCGTTCAGATACGCAGTATTTT.